One sample yielded the 9 T cell receptor beta chains listed below, sequenced in a study of blood T cell repertoires in COVID-19. Here immunoSEQ multiplex PCR was the method, and the copy in TCRdb shows in-frame clones only, minus some. Among under 300,000 clones listed, around 90% were seen once. Sequencing was carried out using peripheral blood. These receptors all stem from a woman aged 40 to 50 who had recovered from COVID-19.

The chain recombines TRBV29-1 with TRBJ2-1; D is unclear. CDR1 is SQVTM and CDR2 is ANQGSEA in the germline V gene. The CDR3 sequence is 14 residues long. Trimming removed 1 base from V and 4 bases from J, with 11 bases in between. The CDR3 bases are TGCAGCGTTGAAGGGGCAGGCCAGTACAATGAGCAGTTCTTC. It is translated as CSVEGAGQYNEQFF.

The chain recombines TRBV5-1 with TRBJ2-7; 10 nucleotides align to TRBD2. Losses at the gene ends were 4 bases for V and 4 bases for J; bases not matched to a gene: 8. The CDR3 has 15 amino acids. CDR1 is SGHRS and CDR2 is YFSETQ in the germline V gene. The CDR3 bases are TGCGCCAGCAGCACCAGGGCTAGCGGGAGTTACGAGCAGTACTTC. Protein sequence: CASSTRASGSYEQYF.

The chain couples TRBV30 to TRBJ1-5; 7 bases are shared with TRBD1. CDR1 GTSNPN and CDR2 SVGIG come from the germline V gene (reference sequence). The CDR3 totals 15 residues. The J segment lost 6 bases and the V segment lost 1 base, leaving 9 bases of the junction unmatched. As DNA, the CDR3 is TGTGCCTGGAGTGGTTCAGGGGGTCCGGGTCAGCCCCAGCATTTT. This translates into CAWSGSGGPGQPQHF. Based on the CDR3 plus reference TRBV30 and TRBJ1-5, the full variable domain is SQTIHQWPATLVQPVGSPLSLECTVEGTSNPNLYWYRQAAGRGLQLLFYSVGIGQISSEVPQNLSASRPQDRQFILSSKKLLLSDSGFYLCAWSGSGGPGQPQHFGDGTRLSIL.

This chain joins TRBV30 and TRBJ1-2; TRBD1 agrees at 8 bases. V lost 6 bases, J lost 4 bases, and 7 bases stayed unmatched. CDR1 and CDR2 from the germline V gene are GTSNPN and SVGIG (reference sequence). This CDR3 is built from 13 residues. Here the CDR3 reads CACQGAPSYGYTF. Here the CDR3 DNA reads TGTGCCTGCCAGGGGGCGCCCAGCTATGGCTACACCTTC.

V and J are TRBV9 and TRBJ1-3; possible D gene TRBD1, 5 bases. Per the germline V gene, CDR1 is SGDLS and CDR2 is YYNGEE. V lost 4 bases, J lost 2 bases, and 13 bases lay in between. This CDR3 has 15 amino acids. The chain's CDR3 is CASSLSRGAGNTIYF. The CDR3 DNA is TGTGCCAGCAGCCTAAGCCGGGGGGCTGGAAACACCATATATTTT. Full variable domain (rest looked up from reference TRBV9 and TRBJ1-3): DSGVTQTPKHLITATGQRVTLRCSPRSGDLSVYWYQQSLDQGLQFLIQYYNGEERAKGNILERFSAQQFPDLHSELNLSSLELGDSALYFCASSLSRGAGNTIYFGEGSWLTVV.

V gene TRBV3-1 (or the pseudogene TRBV3-2) combines with J gene TRBJ1-5, with a possible D match to TRBD1 (5 bases). This CDR3 is built from 11 residues. CDR1 is LGHDT, CDR2 YNNKEL, per germline (reference sequence). Trimming removed 8 bases at V and 15 bases at J, with 17 bases between. The CDR3 loop is CASGGRGVLHF. The CDR3 DNA sequence: TGTGCCAGCGGCGGGAGAGGGGTGTTGCATTTT.

The chain joins TRBV6-1 to TRBJ1-6, with D maybe TRBD1 (6 bases). The CDR3 spans 16 residues. The germline gives CDR1 MNHNS, CDR2 SASEGT. Trimming stripped 4 bases from V and 4 bases from J, with 14 bases between. CDR3 in amino acids: CASSGGGGPYNSPLHF. The DNA of the CDR3 is TGTGCCAGCAGTGGGGGGGGCGGACCTTATAATTCACCCCTCCACTTT.

Only one count was recorded for this clone. This chain uses TRBV28 with TRBJ1-4; tentatively, D is TRBD1 (5 bases). The germline V gene has CDR1 MDHEN and CDR2 SYDVKM. V was pared by 6 bases and J by 10 bases, with 12 bases between. This CDR3 has 12 residues. The CDR3 coding sequence is TGTGCCAGCAGCCCCGTGGGGGGAAAACTGTTTTTT. This codes for CASSPVGGKLFF.

In this sample, this clone turned up a few times. The chain joins TRBV6-6 to TRBJ2-3, with TRBD2 as a possible D gene (5 bases). This CDR3 region has 14 residues. The germline V gene encodes CDR1 MNHNY and CDR2 SVGAGI (reference sequence). The V end lost 8 bases, the J end lost 3 bases, and 15 bases lay between the germline ends. The CDR3 bases are TGTGCCAGCGTGAGCCGCACTAGTACAGATACGCAGTATTTT. Its translation is CASVSRTSTDTQYF.